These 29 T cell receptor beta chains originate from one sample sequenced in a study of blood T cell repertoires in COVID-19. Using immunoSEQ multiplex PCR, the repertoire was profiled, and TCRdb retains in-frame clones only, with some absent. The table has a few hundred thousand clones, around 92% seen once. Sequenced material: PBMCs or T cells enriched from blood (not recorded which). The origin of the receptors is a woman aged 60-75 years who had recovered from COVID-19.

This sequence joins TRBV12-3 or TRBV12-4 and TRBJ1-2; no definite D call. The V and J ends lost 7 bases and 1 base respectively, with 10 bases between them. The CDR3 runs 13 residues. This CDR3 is CASTIRNNYGYTF. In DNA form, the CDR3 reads TGTGCCAGCACAATCAGGAATAACTATGGCTACACCTTC.

In DNA form, the CDR3 reads TGTGCCAGCAGTGGTCGGGATATCAACTATGGCTACACCTTC. It encodes CASSGRDINYGYTF. The rearrangement uses TRBV25-1 and TRBJ1-2, with no clear D. V was clipped by 4 bases and J by 2 bases, with 11 bases between them. Germline CDR1 MGHDK, CDR2 SYGVNS. The CDR3 runs to 14 residues.

CDR3 bases: TGTGCCACCCAGCGGGAGGCCACAGATACGCAGTATTTT. Amino acids: CATQREATDTQYF. The chain has TRBV28 and TRBJ2-3; 9 positions agree with TRBD2. J was trimmed by 2 bases and V by 10 bases; bases with no gene match: 4. Germline CDR1 reads MDHEN; CDR2 reads SYDVKM. This CDR3 comprises 13 residues.

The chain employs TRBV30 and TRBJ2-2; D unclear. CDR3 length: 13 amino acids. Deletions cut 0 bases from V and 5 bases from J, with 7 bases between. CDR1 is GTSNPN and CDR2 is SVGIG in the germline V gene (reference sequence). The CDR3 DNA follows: TGTGCCTGGAGTGTCGGGTGGACCGGGGAGCTGTTTTTT. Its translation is CAWSVGWTGELFF.

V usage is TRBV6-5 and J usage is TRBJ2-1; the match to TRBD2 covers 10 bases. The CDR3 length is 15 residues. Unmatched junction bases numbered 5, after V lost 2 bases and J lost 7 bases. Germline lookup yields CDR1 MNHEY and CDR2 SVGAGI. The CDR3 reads CASSYRPSGRNEQFF. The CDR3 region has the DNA TGTGCCAGCAGTTACAGACCTAGCGGGAGAAATGAGCAGTTCTTC.

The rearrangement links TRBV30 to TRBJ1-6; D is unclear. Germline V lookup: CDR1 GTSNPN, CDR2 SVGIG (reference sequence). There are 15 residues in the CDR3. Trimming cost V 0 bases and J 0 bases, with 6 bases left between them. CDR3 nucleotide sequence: TGTGCCTGGAGTGTACGGAGCTCCTATAATTCACCCCTCCACTTT. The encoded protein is CAWSVRSSYNSPLHF. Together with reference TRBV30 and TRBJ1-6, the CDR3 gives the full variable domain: SQTIHQWPATLVQPVGSPLSLECTVEGTSNPNLYWYRQAAGRGLQLLFYSVGIGQISSEVPQNLSASRPQDRQFILSSKKLLLSDSGFYLCAWSVRSSYNSPLHFGNGTRLTVT.

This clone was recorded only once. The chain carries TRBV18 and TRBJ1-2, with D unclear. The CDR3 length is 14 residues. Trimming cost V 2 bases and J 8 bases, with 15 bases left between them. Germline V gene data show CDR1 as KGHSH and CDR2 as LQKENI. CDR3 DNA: TGTGCCAGCTCACCAGGCACAAGAACCGTAGGCTACACCTTC. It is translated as CASSPGTRTVGYTF.

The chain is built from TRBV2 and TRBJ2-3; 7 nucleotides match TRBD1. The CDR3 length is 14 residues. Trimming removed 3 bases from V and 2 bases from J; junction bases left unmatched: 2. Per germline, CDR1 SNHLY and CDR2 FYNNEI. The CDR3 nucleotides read TGTGCCAGCAGTGAGGGACAGATCACAGATACGCAGTATTTT. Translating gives CASSEGQITDTQYF.

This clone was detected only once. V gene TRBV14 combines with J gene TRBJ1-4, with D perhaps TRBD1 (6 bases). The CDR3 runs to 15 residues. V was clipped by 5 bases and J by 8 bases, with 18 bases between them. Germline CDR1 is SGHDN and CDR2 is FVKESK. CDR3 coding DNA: TGTGCCAGCAGCGATTTCACAGGGCCGACGGAAAAACTGTTTTTT. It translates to CASSDFTGPTEKLFF. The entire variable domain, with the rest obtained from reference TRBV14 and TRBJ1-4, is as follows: EAGVTQFPSHSVIEKGQTVTLRCDPISGHDNLYWYRRVMGKEIKFLLHFVKESKQDESGMPNNRFLAERTGGTYSTLKVQPAELEDSGVYFCASSDFTGPTEKLFFGSGTQLSVL.

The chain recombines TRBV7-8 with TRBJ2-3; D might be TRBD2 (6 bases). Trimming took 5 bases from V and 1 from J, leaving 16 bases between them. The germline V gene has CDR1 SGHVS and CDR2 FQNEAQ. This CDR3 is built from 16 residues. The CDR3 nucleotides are TGTGCCAGCAGCCCCCCTCTGAGGGAGGGCACAGATACGCAGTATTTT. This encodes CASSPPLREGTDTQYF.

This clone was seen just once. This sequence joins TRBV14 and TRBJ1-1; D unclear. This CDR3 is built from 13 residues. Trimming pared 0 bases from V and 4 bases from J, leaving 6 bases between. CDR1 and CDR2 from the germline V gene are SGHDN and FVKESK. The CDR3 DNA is TGTGCCAGCAGCCAAGATTGGAGCACTGAAGCTTTCTTT. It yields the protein CASSQDWSTEAFF.

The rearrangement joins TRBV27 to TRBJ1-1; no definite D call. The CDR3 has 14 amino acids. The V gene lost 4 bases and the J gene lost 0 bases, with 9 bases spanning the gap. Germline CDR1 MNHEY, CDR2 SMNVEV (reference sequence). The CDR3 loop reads CASSYNSLNTEAFF. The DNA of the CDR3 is TGTGCCAGCAGTTACAACAGCCTGAACACTGAAGCTTTCTTT.

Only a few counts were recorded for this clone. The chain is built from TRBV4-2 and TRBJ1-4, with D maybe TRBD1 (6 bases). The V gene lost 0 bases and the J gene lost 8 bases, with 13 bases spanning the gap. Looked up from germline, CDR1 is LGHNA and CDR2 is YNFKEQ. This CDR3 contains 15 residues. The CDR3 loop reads CASSQDPGQAEKLFF. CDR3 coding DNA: TGTGCCAGCAGCCAAGATCCGGGACAAGCCGAAAAACTGTTTTTT.

Written as DNA, the CDR3 is TGTGCCAGCAGCACCGGGACAGGGATAGGTTACGAGCAGTACTTC. It specifies CASSTGTGIGYEQYF. This chain joins TRBV3-1 (or the pseudogene TRBV3-2) and TRBJ2-7; 9 bases fit TRBD1. Trimming took 5 bases from V and 4 from J; bases not matched to a gene: 9. The length of the CDR3 is 15 residues. Germline V CDR1 and CDR2: LGHDT, YNNKEL (reference sequence).

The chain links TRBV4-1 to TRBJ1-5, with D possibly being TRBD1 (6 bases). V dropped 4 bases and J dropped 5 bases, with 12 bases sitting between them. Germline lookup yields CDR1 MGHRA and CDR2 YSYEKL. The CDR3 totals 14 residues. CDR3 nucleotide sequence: TGCGCCAGCAGCCGATTACAGGGACATCAGCCCCAGCATTTT. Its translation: CASSRLQGHQPQHF.

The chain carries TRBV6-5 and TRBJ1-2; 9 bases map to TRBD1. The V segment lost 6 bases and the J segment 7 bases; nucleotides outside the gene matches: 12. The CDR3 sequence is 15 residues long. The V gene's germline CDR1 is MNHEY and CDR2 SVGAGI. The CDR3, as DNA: TGTGCCAGCAGGCCGGGGACAGGGTCAGGGGGTGGCTACACCTTC. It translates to CASRPGTGSGGGYTF.

CDR3 loop: CASSPRSGGQPQHF. The DNA of the CDR3 is TGTGCCAGCTCACCAAGGTCAGGCGGGCAGCCCCAGCATTTT. V and J are TRBV18 and TRBJ1-5, with D hard to call. From germline, CDR1 is KGHSH and CDR2 LQKENI. The ends were cut back, 2 bases at V and 7 bases at J, with 12 bases in the middle. This CDR3 is built from 14 residues.

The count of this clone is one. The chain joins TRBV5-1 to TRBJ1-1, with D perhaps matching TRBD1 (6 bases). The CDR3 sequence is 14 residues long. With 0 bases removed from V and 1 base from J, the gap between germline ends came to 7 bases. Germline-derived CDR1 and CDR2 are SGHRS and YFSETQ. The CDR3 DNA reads TGCGCCAGCAGCTTGGTGACAGGGAACACTGAAGCTTTCTTT. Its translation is CASSLVTGNTEAFF.

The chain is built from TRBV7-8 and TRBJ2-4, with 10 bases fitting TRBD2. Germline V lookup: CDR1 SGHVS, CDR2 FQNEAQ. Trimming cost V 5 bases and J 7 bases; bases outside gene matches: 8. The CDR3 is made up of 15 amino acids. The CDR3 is CASSPAGGAGNIQYF. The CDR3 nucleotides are TGTGCCAGCAGCCCAGCGGGGGGGGCGGGGAACATTCAGTACTTC.

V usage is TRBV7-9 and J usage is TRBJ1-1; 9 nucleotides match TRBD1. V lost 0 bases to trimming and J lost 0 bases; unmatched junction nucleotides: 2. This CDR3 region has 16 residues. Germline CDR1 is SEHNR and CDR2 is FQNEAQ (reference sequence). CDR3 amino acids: CASSLAGTGMNTEAFF. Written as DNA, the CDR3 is TGTGCCAGCAGCTTAGCAGGGACAGGGATGAACACTGAAGCTTTCTTT.

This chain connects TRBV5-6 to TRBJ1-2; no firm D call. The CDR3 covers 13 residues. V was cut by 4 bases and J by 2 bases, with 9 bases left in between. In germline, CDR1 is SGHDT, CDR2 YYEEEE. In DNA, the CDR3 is TGTGCCAGCAGCCCCCAGGAAAACTATGGCTACACCTTC. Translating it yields CASSPQENYGYTF.

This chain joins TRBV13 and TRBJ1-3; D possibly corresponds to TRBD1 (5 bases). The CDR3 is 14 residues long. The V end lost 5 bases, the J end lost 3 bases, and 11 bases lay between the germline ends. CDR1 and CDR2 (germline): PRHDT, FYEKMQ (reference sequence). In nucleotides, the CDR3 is TGTGCCAGCAGCAGCGGGACTGGTGGAAACACCATATATTTT. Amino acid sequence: CASSSGTGGNTIYF.

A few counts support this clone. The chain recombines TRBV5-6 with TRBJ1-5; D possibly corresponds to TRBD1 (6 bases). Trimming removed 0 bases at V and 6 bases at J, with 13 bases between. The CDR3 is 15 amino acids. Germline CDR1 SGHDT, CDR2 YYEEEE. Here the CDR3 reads CASSLAGASSQPQHF. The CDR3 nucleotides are TGTGCCAGCAGCTTGGCAGGGGCCAGTAGTCAGCCCCAGCATTTT.

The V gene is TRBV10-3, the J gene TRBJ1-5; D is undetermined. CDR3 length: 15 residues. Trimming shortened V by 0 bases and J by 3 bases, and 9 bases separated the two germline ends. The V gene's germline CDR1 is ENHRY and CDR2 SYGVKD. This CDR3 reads CAISESSGNNQPQHF. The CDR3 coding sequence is TGTGCCATCAGTGAGTCTTCGGGGAACAATCAGCCCCAGCATTTT.

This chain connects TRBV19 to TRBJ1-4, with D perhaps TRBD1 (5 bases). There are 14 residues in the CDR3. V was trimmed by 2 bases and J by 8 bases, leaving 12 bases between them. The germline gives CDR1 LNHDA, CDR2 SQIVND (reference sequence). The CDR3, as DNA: TGTGCCAGTAGTATAAGTGGGGCTTGGGAAAAACTGTTTTTT. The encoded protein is CASSISGAWEKLFF.

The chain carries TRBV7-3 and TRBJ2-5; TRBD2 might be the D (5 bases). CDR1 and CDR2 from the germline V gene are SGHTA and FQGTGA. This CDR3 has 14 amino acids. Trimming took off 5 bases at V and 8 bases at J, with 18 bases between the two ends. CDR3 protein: CASSPTASRGTQYF. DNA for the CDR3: TGTGCCAGCAGCCCCACGGCCTCCCGGGGAACCCAGTACTTC.

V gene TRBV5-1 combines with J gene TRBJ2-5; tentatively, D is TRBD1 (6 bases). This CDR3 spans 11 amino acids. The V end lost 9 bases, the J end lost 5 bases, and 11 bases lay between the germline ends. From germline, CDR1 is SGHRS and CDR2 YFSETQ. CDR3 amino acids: CATQRGETQYF. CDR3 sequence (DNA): TGCGCCACCCAGAGGGGGGAGACCCAGTACTTC.

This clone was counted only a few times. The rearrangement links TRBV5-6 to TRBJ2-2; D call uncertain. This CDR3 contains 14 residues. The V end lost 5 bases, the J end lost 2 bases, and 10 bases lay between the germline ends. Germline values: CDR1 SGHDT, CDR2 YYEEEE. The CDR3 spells CASRGTANTGELFF. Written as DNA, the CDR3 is TGTGCCAGCAGGGGCACGGCAAACACCGGGGAGCTGTTTTTT.

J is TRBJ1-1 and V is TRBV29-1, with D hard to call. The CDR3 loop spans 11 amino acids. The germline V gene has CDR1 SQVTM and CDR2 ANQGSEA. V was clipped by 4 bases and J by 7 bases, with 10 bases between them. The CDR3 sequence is CSVVSRLEAFF. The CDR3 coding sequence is TGCAGCGTTGTGTCTAGACTTGAAGCTTTCTTT.